The source of this T cell receptor (beta chain) is a study of T cell changes during pregnancy in multiple sclerosis (dated by TCRdb to the late 2010s). Turning to the overall study: The study looked at changes in the T cell repertoire across pregnancy in women with multiple sclerosis.

The receptor library was made with the immunoSEQ multiplex PCR assay. In TCRdb, the immuneACCESS table is reduced to in-frame sequences with V and J assigned. These tables do not hold every clone; where another copy was compared, an unresolved V gene accounts for under half, and the others remain unexplained. The sample profile shows fewer than 90,000 clones; over 90% of them were found once. About 0.8% of the sample comes from the top ten. With regard to this clone: This receptor's antigen is unknown. The sample holds no much larger clone one base away, and base qualities are not on file.

The CDR3 starts with the cysteine, ends with the phenylalanine, and has 17 residues. The CDR3 DNA has 51 bases and is translated from base 1. The sample in question was peripheral blood, obtained in the third trimester of pregnancy. The clonotype was recovered from a female donor with multiple sclerosis, enrolled in a pregnancy study. The rearrangement combines TRBV21-1 with TRBJ2-3; TRBD2 was called by the table and not checked on the DNA. TRBV21-1 is a recognized pseudogene. The nucleotide sequence reads TGTGCCAGCAGTTCCCTAGCGGGAGAACGTATCACAGATACGCAGTATTTT. This yields the protein CASSSLAGERITDTQYF.